This T cell receptor beta chain was sequenced in a study of shared clonotypes between healthy human individuals (dated by TCRdb to between 2020 and 2021). Describing the broader study: Three men and two women, aged 18 to 49 years, made up the cohort. Per donor, three plates each were used for CD4 naive and CD4 memory, two for CD8 naive, and one for CD8 memory. The study deeply sequenced blood TCR repertoires of several healthy adults to estimate repertoire size and the extent of clonotype sharing between individuals. Libraries were prepared and TCR repertoires were sequenced by different laboratories using diverse techniques, in order to increase sequencing depth and limit assay-specific biases. Per donor, leukapheresis produced somewhere between about 0.8 and 9 billion PBMCs. Broader findings and caveats from the paper: Because the study included only a small number of donors, the genetic and exposure-history diversity represented was limited. Pairwise subsampling led to the expectation that sequencing depth would affect the degree of clonotype sharing among donors. Even with the large sequencing depth, rarefaction of the sorted-subset datasets indicated that sequencing was incomplete. Sampling was limited to blood, and TCR repertoires in tissue likely differ from TCR repertoires in blood. Naive subsets generally had larger estimated clonotype richness than memory subsets did. Across a handful of donors, about 5% of naive CD4, approximately 4% of naive CD8, 2% to 2.5% of memory CD4, and approximately 0.4% of memory CD8 clonotypes were shared. Clonotypes shared by all four sorted-subset donors showed higher generation probabilities than non-shared clonotypes.

With regard to this clone: Its antigen remains undetermined. Base qualities are not recorded, but no much larger clone differs from it by a single base.

The donors were healthy, HIV-negative adults who had no recently reported acute infections or vaccinations. Every donor was a Caucasian adult residing in Nashville, Tennessee, USA. CD4+ T cells were enriched by magnetic negative selection, after which naive cells were positively selected on CD45RA and the negative fraction was taken as the memory subset. After blood collection by leukapheresis, PBMCs were isolated using Ficoll-Histopaque density gradient centrifugation and then cryopreserved in the vapor phase of liquid nitrogen. Analytical flow cytometry was used to check the purity and quantity of every magnetically sorted T cell population. Genomic DNA was isolated from each sorted fraction and quantified by UV absorbance on a Nanodrop 2000c. TCR CDR3 regions were amplified from genomic DNA by multiplex PCR using the deep immunoSEQ assay. Extracted genomic DNA from each cell subset was spread evenly across all wells of several immunoSEQ 96-well plates, with each plate serving as a replicate. For sorted subsets, around 200 ng genomic DNA, equal to 30,000 to 35,000 T cell genomes, was loaded into each replicate PCR. Purified libraries were measured with a Qubit 3.0 fluorometer, size-checked on a Bioanalyzer 2100, and measured again with the KAPA Library Quantification kit. Every immunoSEQ 96-well plate was sequenced on a separate single-read 150-cycle Illumina NextSeq 550 flow cell. On the authors' methods: Because the immunoSEQ output held only junctional sequences and lacked quality scores, the filtering could not match the filtering applied to full-length reads. To assign V/J genes and CDR3, sequences were annotated using PyIR, a Python wrapper for IgBLAST v1.9, with IMGT germline references. Reads were removed for weak V/J assignments (E-value above 1e-6), missing CDR3, stop codons, out-of-frame junctions, or ambiguous translated residues. A V3J clonotype was defined by an identical inferred V gene, J gene, and CDR3 amino acid sequence. Percentage overlap between repertoires was computed as shared unique clonotypes divided by the size of the smaller repertoire. RTK rarefaction, the Chao1 estimator, and Recon v2.1 estimates of unobserved clonotypes were used to assess repertoire richness. OLGA was used to compute generation probabilities for all TCRbeta clonotypes that the gDNA method yielded from a few donors. TCRdb mirrors the immuneACCESS table, restricted to in-frame sequences. Some clones are absent from its copies; in checked studies, under half trace to an unresolved V gene, and the reason for the others is unknown. V, J and clone size derive from that table, while D and trimming were established from the DNA sequence. The sample table records a few hundred thousand clones; approximately 74% of these occur just once. The ten largest clones represent about a tenth of the sample.

Between the V and J ends, shortened by 1 base and 8 bases respectively, the junction contains 17 bases. Inclusive of the bounding cysteine and phenylalanine, the CDR3 is 16 residues long. The sequence is cut down to CDR3 DNA, 48 bases in frame from base 1. The germline V gene (reference sequence) yields MNHEY for CDR1 and SMNVEV for CDR2. Specimen: memory CD4+ T cells sorted from blood. The sample's cell subset or site label is to be understood as: CD45RA-negative fraction. Recombination joined TRBV27 with TRBJ2-2, with the D gene too uncertain to name. This receptor was obtained from a man younger than 40 in good health. The DNA sequence reads TGTGCCAGCAGTTTATGGCCTTTGCGGCACTCTGGGGAGCTGTTTTTT. Translated, it gives CASSLWPLRHSGELFF.